The clone carrying this TCR beta chain was seen a handful of times. The data derive from a study of CD8+CD57+ T cells in acquired aplastic anemia. Between the trimmed V and J ends, which lost 3 bases and 0 bases, there was a span of 9 bases. Germline V gene lookup returns CDR1 ENHRY and CDR2 SYGVKD. This CDR3 has 14 amino acids. CDR3 and TCR beta VDJ profiling relied on a genomic DNA template. MiXCR, applied by TCRdb to the reads, yields one record per CDR3 protein. Altogether 200,000 to 250,000 distinct CDR3 sequences are present, around 32% being singletons, with the ten largest covering 1.1%. Sequences were obtained from sorted CD4+, CD8+, or CD8+CD57+ T cells (not recorded which) from PBMCs. The sequence was collected from a human donor in good health, serving as a control. This rearrangement joins TRBV10-3 to TRBJ2-7, with D uncertain. CDR3 in amino acids: CAISEGRSSYEQYF. CDR3 in DNA: TGTGCCATCAGTGAAGGCAGAAGCTCCTACGAGCAGTACTTC.